A selection of T cell receptor beta chains follows, all from one sample in a study of shared clonotypes between healthy human individuals. The method was immunoSEQ multiplex PCR; TCRdb's version includes in-frame clones alone and lacks a portion of them. The sample consists of around 500,000 clones, 60% to 85% of them appearing once. The sequencing input was PBMCs. The source of these receptors is a woman in her 40s in good health. Some clones in this sample may be carry-over from other donors' samples. The CDR3 runs from the conserved cysteine through the conserved F or W. Each record gives: clone size, D gene, J gene, V gene, CDR3 DNA, CDR3 protein. D genes are given only for firm matches. Clone size is given for some rows only: seen once, a few or many times, or a class if the clone is expanded.

abundance: -
d_gene: TRBD1
j_gene: TRBJ1-1
v_gene: TRBV6-1
CDR3nt: TGTGCCAGCAGTGACCTCAAATGGACAGGGGGGTACACTGAAGCTTTCTTT
CDR3aa: CASSDLKWTGGYTEAFF

abundance: -
d_gene: -
j_gene: TRBJ2-5
v_gene: TRBV14
CDR3nt: TGTGCCAGCAGCCAAAACCGGGCAGTGTCCCAGTACTTC
CDR3aa: CASSQNRAVSQYF

abundance: -
d_gene: -
j_gene: TRBJ2-3
v_gene: TRBV5-1
CDR3nt: TGCGCCAGCAGCTTGGTTGGCGGGATCAGCACAGATACGCAGTATTTT
CDR3aa: CASSLVGGISTDTQYF

abundance: -
d_gene: -
j_gene: TRBJ1-1
v_gene: TRBV28
CDR3nt: TGTGCCAGCAGTTTATCTTCCCAGGGCGTAGGGGCTTTCTTT
CDR3aa: CASSLSSQGVGAFF

abundance: many
d_gene: TRBD2
j_gene: TRBJ2-7
v_gene: TRBV6-5
CDR3nt: TGTGCCAGCAGTTATTCGCCTAGCGGGAACTACGAGCAGTACTTC
CDR3aa: CASSYSPSGNYEQYF

abundance: -
d_gene: TRBD2
j_gene: TRBJ2-7
v_gene: TRBV9
CDR3nt: TGTGCCAGCAGCGTTTCCGGGACTAGATCCTACGAGCAGTACTTC
CDR3aa: CASSVSGTRSYEQYF

abundance: -
d_gene: TRBD2
j_gene: TRBJ2-7
v_gene: TRBV18
CDR3nt: TGTGCCAGCTCACCGGCTAGCGGCTCCTACGAGCAGTACTTC
CDR3aa: CASSPASGSYEQYF

abundance: -
d_gene: -
j_gene: TRBJ1-2
v_gene: TRBV5-6
CDR3nt: TGTGCCAGCAGCCAAAACAGGGAAAATTGGTTTGGCTACACCTTC
CDR3aa: CASSQNRENWFGYTF

abundance: -
d_gene: -
j_gene: TRBJ2-1
v_gene: TRBV18
CDR3nt: TGTGCCAGCTCACCAACCACAGGCCCCAATGAGCAGTTCTTC
CDR3aa: CASSPTTGPNEQFF

abundance: -
d_gene: -
j_gene: TRBJ2-7
v_gene: TRBV5-1
CDR3nt: TGCGCCAGCAGCATACAGGGCGGGGGAATCTACGAGCAGTACTTC
CDR3aa: CASSIQGGGIYEQYF

abundance: -
d_gene: -
j_gene: TRBJ2-7
v_gene: TRBV10-2
CDR3nt: TGCGCCAGCAGTCCTAGCGTCACCTCCCGGACCTACGAGCAGTACTTC
CDR3aa: CASSPSVTSRTYEQYF

abundance: -
d_gene: TRBD2
j_gene: TRBJ2-1
v_gene: TRBV2
CDR3nt: TGTGCCAGCAGTGGGACTAGCGGACCCACGGGGCAGTTCTTC
CDR3aa: CASSGTSGPTGQFF

abundance: -
d_gene: -
j_gene: TRBJ2-7
v_gene: TRBV4-3
CDR3nt: TGCGCCAGCAGCCTAGCGGGACAGGGCCCCTACGAGCAGTACTTC
CDR3aa: CASSLAGQGPYEQYF

abundance: -
d_gene: -
j_gene: TRBJ2-1
v_gene: TRBV4-2
CDR3nt: TGTGCCAGCAGCCCCGGGACTCTCTCCTACAATGAGCAGTTCTTC
CDR3aa: CASSPGTLSYNEQFF

abundance: -
d_gene: -
j_gene: TRBJ2-1
v_gene: TRBV2
CDR3nt: TGTGCCAGCAGTGAATACAGCCCCGGGATGAATGAGCAGTTCTTC
CDR3aa: CASSEYSPGMNEQFF

abundance: -
d_gene: -
j_gene: TRBJ1-1
v_gene: TRBV7-3
CDR3nt: TGTGCCAGCAGCCCACTGCCGACGGGGGCAAGCACTGAAGCTTTCTTT
CDR3aa: CASSPLPTGASTEAFF

abundance: few
d_gene: -
j_gene: TRBJ1-2
v_gene: TRBV7-6
CDR3nt: TGTGCCAGCAGCTTAGACCCCGGGTCCTATGGCTACACCTTC
CDR3aa: CASSLDPGSYGYTF

abundance: -
d_gene: TRBD1
j_gene: TRBJ1-1
v_gene: TRBV10-1
CDR3nt: TGCGCCAGCAGTGAGTCAGGGGGACAGGATGAAGCTTTCTTT
CDR3aa: CASSESGGQDEAFF

abundance: once
d_gene: -
j_gene: TRBJ1-1
v_gene: TRBV9
CDR3nt: TGTGCCAGCAGCGTAGATGGGGAGAACACTGAAGCTTTCTTT
CDR3aa: CASSVDGENTEAFF

abundance: -
d_gene: -
j_gene: TRBJ1-1
v_gene: TRBV4-2
CDR3nt: TGTGCCAGCAGCCAAGACCCGGGGAGAATGAACACTGAAGCTTTCTTT
CDR3aa: CASSQDPGRMNTEAFF

abundance: -
d_gene: -
j_gene: TRBJ1-2
v_gene: TRBV4-2
CDR3nt: TGTGCCAGCAGCCAAGCCGAGACTAACTATGGCTACACCTTC
CDR3aa: CASSQAETNYGYTF

abundance: -
d_gene: TRBD1
j_gene: TRBJ1-2
v_gene: TRBV9
CDR3nt: TGTGCCAGCAGCGGGCTCACGGTGGGACAGAAGAACTATGGCTACACCTTC
CDR3aa: CASSGLTVGQKNYGYTF

abundance: many
d_gene: TRBD2
j_gene: TRBJ2-1
v_gene: TRBV27
CDR3nt: TGTGCCAGCAGTTCCGTGACTAGCGGGAGGTCCATTCCGGATGAGCAGTTCTTC
CDR3aa: CASSSVTSGRSIPDEQFF

abundance: -
d_gene: TRBD2
j_gene: TRBJ2-5
v_gene: TRBV7-8
CDR3nt: TGTGCCAGCAGCACCCGGGGACTAGAGGAGACCCAGTACTTC
CDR3aa: CASSTRGLEETQYF

abundance: -
d_gene: -
j_gene: TRBJ2-7
v_gene: TRBV4-1
CDR3nt: TGCGCCAGCAGCCAAGATGAGGGCAGATTCTACGAGCAGTACTTC
CDR3aa: CASSQDEGRFYEQYF

abundance: -
d_gene: TRBD1
j_gene: TRBJ2-7
v_gene: TRBV7-3
CDR3nt: TGTGCCAGCAGCTCGGGACAGGGGTCCCACGAGCAGTACTTC
CDR3aa: CASSSGQGSHEQYF

abundance: -
d_gene: -
j_gene: TRBJ2-7
v_gene: TRBV15
CDR3nt: TGTGCCACCAGCAGGGACATTTGGACCTACGAGCAGTACTTC
CDR3aa: CATSRDIWTYEQYF

abundance: -
d_gene: TRBD1
j_gene: TRBJ1-1
v_gene: TRBV10-3
CDR3nt: TGTGCCATCAGTGAGTTATTTCAGGGGGCCTCTGAAGCTTTCTTT
CDR3aa: CAISELFQGASEAFF

abundance: -
d_gene: -
j_gene: TRBJ2-1
v_gene: TRBV7-9
CDR3nt: TGTGCCAGCAGCAAGGGGGCGGGAGAGGGAAACAATGAGCAGTTCTTC
CDR3aa: CASSKGAGEGNNEQFF

abundance: -
d_gene: -
j_gene: TRBJ2-5
v_gene: TRBV19
CDR3nt: TGTGCCAGTAGTATTCAGGGCCAAGAGACCCAGTACTTC
CDR3aa: CASSIQGQETQYF

abundance: -
d_gene: -
j_gene: TRBJ2-5
v_gene: TRBV30
CDR3nt: TGTGCCTGGGGGGGCGGAGAGACCCAGTACTTC
CDR3aa: CAWGGGETQYF

abundance: -
d_gene: TRBD2
j_gene: TRBJ2-3
v_gene: TRBV2
CDR3nt: TGTGCCAACAGAGACCAAGGACTAGTCGGCACAGATACGCAGTATTTT
CDR3aa: CANRDQGLVGTDTQYF

abundance: -
d_gene: -
j_gene: TRBJ2-7
v_gene: TRBV5-1
CDR3nt: TGCGCCAGCAGCTTGGTGGCTAGTACTTCCCACGAGCAGTACTTC
CDR3aa: CASSLVASTSHEQYF

abundance: -
d_gene: -
j_gene: TRBJ2-2
v_gene: TRBV11-2
CDR3nt: TGTGACAGCAACCGACAGCCGATGAACACCGGGGAGCTGTTTTTT
CDR3aa: CDSNRQPMNTGELFF

abundance: once
d_gene: -
j_gene: TRBJ1-1
v_gene: TRBV10-3
CDR3nt: TGTGCCATCACCGGCAGGGAGGGTACTGAAGCTTTCTTT
CDR3aa: CAITGREGTEAFF

abundance: -
d_gene: -
j_gene: TRBJ1-1
v_gene: TRBV5-4
CDR3nt: TGTGCCAGCAGCTTGGGGGGAGTTTCAGGAGCTTTCTTT
CDR3aa: CASSLGGVSGAFF

abundance: once
d_gene: -
j_gene: TRBJ1-4
v_gene: TRBV5-1
CDR3nt: TGCGCCAGCAGCATACAGGAGGGCAATGAAAAACTGTTTTTT
CDR3aa: CASSIQEGNEKLFF

abundance: -
d_gene: TRBD1
j_gene: TRBJ2-7
v_gene: TRBV7-9
CDR3nt: TGTGCCAGCAGCCCGAGGGACAGGGTTTACGAGCAGTACTTC
CDR3aa: CASSPRDRVYEQYF

abundance: -
d_gene: -
j_gene: TRBJ2-5
v_gene: TRBV7-9
CDR3nt: TGTGCCAGCAGCTTAGCGTACCGGCAGCAAGAGACCCAGTACTTC
CDR3aa: CASSLAYRQQETQYF

abundance: many
d_gene: -
j_gene: TRBJ1-1
v_gene: TRBV5-6
CDR3nt: TGTGCCAGCACGAGGCGGACGCCCACAGGAGCGGCTTTCTTT
CDR3aa: CASTRRTPTGAAFF